The clone carrying this T cell receptor (beta chain) qualifies as medium-sized (0.01 to 0.1%). The data belong to a study of T and B cells in COVID-19 patients. Multiplex PCR with BIOMED2 TRB-A/B primer pools amplified TRB rearrangements. TCRdb called the multiplex PCR reads again in MiXCR, with one record for every CDR3 protein. The sample lists several thousand distinct CDR3 sequences; around 25% were seen once. TRB was amplified from about 250-500 ng of blood genomic DNA. The CDR3 has 15 amino acids. Trimming cost V 5 bases and J 1 base, with 13 bases left between them. The V gene's germline CDR1 is LNHNV and CDR2 YYDKDF (reference sequence).

The specimen sequenced was blood. The clonotype comes from a human donor with active COVID-19. The donor label of this sample is uncertain. The chain employs TRBV15 and TRBJ2-3; D may be TRBD1 or TRBD2 (5 bases each). CDR3 sequence: CATSPTQEGTDTQYF. CDR3 DNA sequence: TGTGCCACCAGCCCCACACAGGAGGGCACAGATACGCAGTATTTT.